This TCR beta chain is drawn from a study of shared clonotypes between healthy human individuals. Study details: A donor's plate count was three for CD4 naive and three for CD4 memory; CD8 naive had two and CD8 memory one. Study findings and constraints: Naive subsets generally exceeded memory subsets in estimated richness. Non-shared clonotypes had lower generation probabilities than clonotypes shared by all four sorted-subset donors.

Each donor was a Caucasian adult residing in Nashville, Tennessee. From germline, CDR1 is SGHTA and CDR2 FQGNSA. Losses at the gene ends were 4 bases for V and 7 bases for J; bases not matched to a gene: 8. The CDR3 is 15 residues long. Points on this clone: Its matching antigen is unknown.

Data came from immunoSEQ multiplex PCR; TCRdb stores just in-frame clones and leaves some out. The repertoire holds about 1.4 million clones, with roughly 96% as singletons. The V call is TRBV7-2, the J call TRBJ1-5; 9 nucleotides align to TRBD1. The specimen was naive CD4+ T cells sorted from blood. Described subset: CD45RA+ positively selected. The receptor was derived from a man aged 30 to 39 in good health. CDR3 region: CASSSTGTGRQPQHF. CDR3 DNA: TGTGCCAGCAGCTCTACCGGGACAGGGCGGCAGCCCCAGCATTTT.